This T cell receptor beta chain stems from a study of early T cells in non-severe SARS-CoV-2 infection. Study overall: Chains from this unsorted whole-blood bulk RNA could not be paired. Study conclusions and caveats: VDJdb-based matching was biased toward anti-spike CD8 responses and missed private and CD4 specificities.

The library protocol tagged individual cDNA molecules with unique molecular identifiers. MiXCR, run by TCRdb on the 5' RACE reads, gives a single entry per CDR3 protein. The profile shows 80,000 to 95,000 distinct CDR3 sequences, about 14% of them singletons. A note on this clonotype: No antigen is known for it.

V was pared by 3 bases and J by 5 bases, with 4 bases of the junction left unmatched. The CDR3 loop spans 15 amino acids. Looked up from germline, CDR1 is ENHRY and CDR2 is SYGVKD. The genes are TRBV10-3 and TRBJ2-2, with TRBD1 matching over 9 bases. The clonotype was recovered from an adult who was a healthcare worker with PCR-confirmed SARS-CoV-2 infection or an uninfected control (not recorded which). Material for sequencing was whole blood. CDR3 DNA: TGTGCCATCAGTGATGGACAGGGGCGGACCGGGGAGCTGTTTTTT. It translates to CAISDGQGRTGELFF.